A selection of T cell receptor beta chains follows, all from one sample in a study of T cells in Graves' hyperthyroidism and ophthalmopathy. Using its own MiXCR run on the multiplex PCR reads, TCRdb lists one record per CDR3 protein. Among approximately 590,000 distinct CDR3 sequences listed, about a sixth were seen once. Input material: blood. The receptors shown here come from a woman aged 30 to 39 with Graves' hyperthyroidism. CDR3s include the opening cysteine and the closing phenylalanine or tryptophan. The order of the fields is J gene, D gene, V gene, clone size, CDR3 DNA, CDR3 protein. D genes are given only for firm matches. Size is omitted from some rows. Given values are once, few, many or a class for expanded clones.

j_gene: TRBJ2-1; d_gene: TRBD2; v_gene: TRBV9; abundance: few; CDR3nt: TGTGCCAGCAGCGTCCTAGCGGCCCCCAATGAGCAGTTCTTC; CDR3aa: CASSVLAAPNEQFF
j_gene: TRBJ1-5; d_gene: NA; v_gene: TRBV28; abundance: many; CDR3nt: TGTGCCAGCAGGGGGGTGTCTCAGCCCCAGCATTTT; CDR3aa: CASRGVSQPQHF
j_gene: TRBJ1-1; d_gene: NA; v_gene: TRBV10-3; abundance: few; CDR3nt: TGTGCCATCAGTGAGTATCTTGAATCCACTGAAGCTTTCTTT; CDR3aa: CAISEYLESTEAFF
j_gene: TRBJ2-1; d_gene: TRBD2; v_gene: TRBV5-1; abundance: many; CDR3nt: TGCGCCAGCAGCGATAAAGGACTAGCGGGACACAATGAGCAGTTCTTC; CDR3aa: CASSDKGLAGHNEQFF
j_gene: TRBJ1-6; d_gene: NA; v_gene: TRBV28; abundance: NA; CDR3nt: TGTGCCAGCAGAGGGACATTAAATAATTCACCCCTCCACTTT; CDR3aa: CASRGTLNNSPLHF
j_gene: TRBJ2-7; d_gene: NA; v_gene: TRBV7-2; abundance: many; CDR3nt: TGTGCCAGCAGCCCCACCCGAAGCTCCTACGAGCAGTACTTC; CDR3aa: CASSPTRSSYEQYF
j_gene: TRBJ2-7; d_gene: NA; v_gene: TRBV9; abundance: many; CDR3nt: TGTGCCAGCAGCGTCTTCCCCGGTCCCACCTACGAGCAGTACTTC; CDR3aa: CASSVFPGPTYEQYF
j_gene: TRBJ2-3; d_gene: NA; v_gene: TRBV6-4; abundance: many; CDR3nt: TGTGCCAGCAGTGACTCGACGTCCTCAGATACGCAGTATTTT; CDR3aa: CASSDSTSSDTQYF
j_gene: TRBJ1-1; d_gene: TRBD1; v_gene: TRBV29-1; abundance: few; CDR3nt: TGCAGCGTTGTGACAGGGAGAGGGACTGAAGCTTTCTTT; CDR3aa: CSVVTGRGTEAFF
j_gene: TRBJ1-5; d_gene: TRBD1; v_gene: TRBV14; abundance: few; CDR3nt: TGTGCCAGCAGCCAGCGGGACAGGGGGCAATATCAGCCCCAGCATTTT; CDR3aa: CASSQRDRGQYQPQHF
j_gene: TRBJ1-1; d_gene: NA; v_gene: TRBV30; abundance: many; CDR3nt: TGTGCCTGGAGTGCTTCGGAGAACACTGAAGCTTTCTTT; CDR3aa: CAWSASENTEAFF
j_gene: TRBJ1-2; d_gene: NA; v_gene: TRBV4-2; abundance: few; CDR3nt: TGTGCCAGCAGCCAAGATAATGTGAACCTTGATCATGGCTACACCTTC; CDR3aa: CASSQDNVNLDHGYTF
j_gene: TRBJ2-2; d_gene: NA; v_gene: TRBV7-9; abundance: NA; CDR3nt: TGTGCCAGCAGCCCGAGGGCTATTAGGGCGAACACCGGGGAGCTGTTTTTT; CDR3aa: CASSPRAIRANTGELFF
j_gene: TRBJ1-3; d_gene: TRBD1; v_gene: TRBV20-1; abundance: NA; CDR3nt: TGCAGTGCTAGCGGGACAGGGGGAGACACCATATATTTT; CDR3aa: CSASGTGGDTIYF
j_gene: TRBJ2-3; d_gene: TRBD2; v_gene: TRBV5-1; abundance: many; CDR3nt: TGCGCCAGCAGCCCGGGACTAGCGGACCTAAGCACAGATACGCAGTATTTT; CDR3aa: CASSPGLADLSTDTQYF
j_gene: TRBJ2-6; d_gene: NA; v_gene: TRBV2; abundance: many; CDR3nt: TGTGCCAGCAGGAGGAGTAACTCTGGGGCCAACGTCCTGACTTTC; CDR3aa: CASRRSNSGANVLTF
j_gene: TRBJ1-5; d_gene: TRBD1; v_gene: TRBV5-6; abundance: many; CDR3nt: TGTGCCAGCAGCTGGGGACAGGGATCGGTTCAGCCCCAGCATTTT; CDR3aa: CASSWGQGSVQPQHF
j_gene: TRBJ1-2; d_gene: NA; v_gene: TRBV6-1; abundance: many; CDR3nt: TGTGCCAGCAGGTCCCAAGGGGGGGCTAACTATGGCTACACCTTC; CDR3aa: CASRSQGGANYGYTF
j_gene: TRBJ2-7; d_gene: TRBD2; v_gene: TRBV6-1; abundance: many; CDR3nt: TGTGCCAGCAAACGGGAGGCTACGTCCTACGAGCAGTACTTC; CDR3aa: CASKREATSYEQYF
j_gene: TRBJ1-5; d_gene: NA; v_gene: TRBV28; abundance: many; CDR3nt: TGTGCCAGCAATCAGGGTCCGTGGCAGCCCCAGCATTTT; CDR3aa: CASNQGPWQPQHF
j_gene: TRBJ1-6; d_gene: TRBD1; v_gene: TRBV30; abundance: many; CDR3nt: TGTGCCTGGAACTCAGGGGGCGGCTACCCACCCCTCCACTTT; CDR3aa: CAWNSGGGYPPLHF
j_gene: TRBJ2-3; d_gene: NA; v_gene: TRBV11-2; abundance: many; CDR3nt: TGTGCCAGCAGCTTAGGGGAAGATACGCAGTATTTT; CDR3aa: CASSLGEDTQYF
j_gene: TRBJ2-3; d_gene: NA; v_gene: TRBV20-1; abundance: many; CDR3nt: TGCAGTGCTACCACCGGATCCTATGGGCCCCGTGCAGATACGCAGTATTTT; CDR3aa: CSATTGSYGPRADTQYF
j_gene: TRBJ2-3; d_gene: NA; v_gene: TRBV10-3; abundance: many; CDR3nt: TGTGCCATCAGTGAGAACAGTCTGGGCACAGATACGCAGTATTTT; CDR3aa: CAISENSLGTDTQYF
j_gene: TRBJ2-1; d_gene: TRBD1; v_gene: TRBV7-9; abundance: many; CDR3nt: TGTGCCAGCAGCCCTGGGGGACAGGGCATGAATGAGCAGTTCTTC; CDR3aa: CASSPGGQGMNEQFF
j_gene: TRBJ2-1; d_gene: TRBD1; v_gene: TRBV20-1; abundance: many; CDR3nt: TGCAGTGCTAGTCGAGCAGGGGGCTTCTACAATGAGCAGTTCTTC; CDR3aa: CSASRAGGFYNEQFF
j_gene: TRBJ2-5; d_gene: NA; v_gene: TRBV4-1; abundance: few; CDR3nt: TGCGCCAGCAGCCAGAGGGGGACGGGGGAGACCCAGTACTTC; CDR3aa: CASSQRGTGETQYF
j_gene: TRBJ2-1; d_gene: NA; v_gene: TRBV5-1; abundance: many; CDR3nt: TGCGCCAGCAGCCCCCTGGACAACTACAATGAGCAGTTCTTC; CDR3aa: CASSPLDNYNEQFF
j_gene: TRBJ2-1; d_gene: TRBD1; v_gene: TRBV18; abundance: few; CDR3nt: TGTGCCAGCTCACCTTTACCTCGGACAGGAAGCTCCTACAATGAGCAGTTCTTC; CDR3aa: CASSPLPRTGSSYNEQFF
j_gene: TRBJ1-5; d_gene: NA; v_gene: TRBV6-2/TRBV6-3; abundance: NA; CDR3nt: TGTGCCAGCAACAGATATAGCAATCAGCCCCAGCATTTT; CDR3aa: CASNRYSNQPQHF
j_gene: TRBJ2-7; d_gene: NA; v_gene: TRBV6-1; abundance: many; CDR3nt: TGTGCCAGCAGTGAGTCGGATGGGGGGTCCTACGAGCAGTACTTC; CDR3aa: CASSESDGGSYEQYF
j_gene: TRBJ1-4; d_gene: TRBD1; v_gene: TRBV5-4; abundance: few; CDR3nt: TGTGCCAGCAGCACCCCGGGACAGGGCGGTGAAAAACTGTTTTTT; CDR3aa: CASSTPGQGGEKLFF
j_gene: TRBJ2-7; d_gene: TRBD2; v_gene: TRBV20-1; abundance: few; CDR3nt: TGCAGTGCTGGGTCTCCCGGTAGCGGGAGAATTGGCGAGCAGTACTTC; CDR3aa: CSAGSPGSGRIGEQYF
j_gene: TRBJ2-7; d_gene: NA; v_gene: TRBV9; abundance: few; CDR3nt: TGTGCCAGCAGCGTAGCCCCCCAGGCATACTCCTACGAGCAGTACTTC; CDR3aa: CASSVAPQAYSYEQYF
j_gene: TRBJ2-3; d_gene: TRBD2; v_gene: TRBV7-2; abundance: many; CDR3nt: TGTGCCAGCAGCTCACCCGCCGGGACTAGCGGGAGGCCAGATACGCAGTATTTT; CDR3aa: CASSSPAGTSGRPDTQYF
j_gene: TRBJ1-1; d_gene: NA; v_gene: TRBV2; abundance: many; CDR3nt: TGTGCCAGCAGTGACACTAGGAACACTGAAGCTTTCTTT; CDR3aa: CASSDTRNTEAFF
j_gene: TRBJ1-2; d_gene: NA; v_gene: TRBV7-2; abundance: few; CDR3nt: TGTGCCAGCAGCCGGGCGGCAGGCAAAAATGGCTACACCTTC; CDR3aa: CASSRAAGKNGYTF
j_gene: TRBJ2-1; d_gene: TRBD2; v_gene: TRBV2; abundance: NA; CDR3nt: TGTGCCATAAGGACTAGCGACGGTGAGCAGTTCTTC; CDR3aa: CAIRTSDGEQFF
j_gene: TRBJ2-4; d_gene: TRBD2; v_gene: TRBV30; abundance: many; CDR3nt: TGTGCCTGGAGTGTACAGCGGGAGGGTGTTCAGTACTTC; CDR3aa: CAWSVQREGVQYF
j_gene: TRBJ1-2; d_gene: NA; v_gene: TRBV9; abundance: NA; CDR3nt: TGTGCCAGCAGCGTTGGATTCCTAGGTCTTAACTATGGCTACACCTTC; CDR3aa: CASSVGFLGLNYGYTF
j_gene: TRBJ1-5; d_gene: NA; v_gene: TRBV15; abundance: many; CDR3nt: TGTGCCACCAGCAGAGGCAGGGATCGGGATCAGCCCCAGCATTTT; CDR3aa: CATSRGRDRDQPQHF
j_gene: TRBJ2-1; d_gene: TRBD2; v_gene: TRBV9; abundance: NA; CDR3nt: TGTGCCAGCAGCGCGACACTAGCGGGAGGGAACAATGAGCAGTTCTTC; CDR3aa: CASSATLAGGNNEQFF
j_gene: TRBJ2-7; d_gene: TRBD1; v_gene: TRBV5-4; abundance: few; CDR3nt: TGTGCCAGCAGCGGACCGGGACAGGGAATCGGCGAGCAGTACTTC; CDR3aa: CASSGPGQGIGEQYF
j_gene: TRBJ1-5; d_gene: NA; v_gene: TRBV30; abundance: many; CDR3nt: TGTGCCTGGAGTCGAGGGGCGAGGCAGCCCCAGCATTTT; CDR3aa: CAWSRGARQPQHF
j_gene: TRBJ2-1; d_gene: TRBD2; v_gene: TRBV27; abundance: many; CDR3nt: TGTGCCAGCACCCAACGGGGACTAGCGGGAGTTAACCACTACAATGAGCAGTTCTTC; CDR3aa: CASTQRGLAGVNHYNEQFF